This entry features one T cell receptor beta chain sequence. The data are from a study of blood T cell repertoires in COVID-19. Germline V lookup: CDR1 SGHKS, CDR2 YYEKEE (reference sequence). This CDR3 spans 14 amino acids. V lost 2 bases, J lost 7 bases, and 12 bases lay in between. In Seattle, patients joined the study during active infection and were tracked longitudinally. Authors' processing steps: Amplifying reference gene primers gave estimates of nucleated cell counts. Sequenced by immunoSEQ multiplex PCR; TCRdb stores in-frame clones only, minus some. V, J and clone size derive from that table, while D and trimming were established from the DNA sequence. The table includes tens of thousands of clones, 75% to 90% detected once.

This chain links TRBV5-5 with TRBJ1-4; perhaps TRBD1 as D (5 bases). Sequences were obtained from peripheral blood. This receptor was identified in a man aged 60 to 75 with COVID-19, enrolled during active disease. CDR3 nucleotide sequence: TGTGCCAGCAGCTTTTCCAGGGCCTCTGAAAAACTGTTTTTT. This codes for CASSFSRASEKLFF.